A selection of T cell receptor beta chains follows, all from one sample in a study of spatial heterogeneity in lung cancer. Via MiXCR, TCRdb re-called the 5' RACE reads, giving one row per CDR3 protein. This table has 5,500 to 7,500 distinct CDR3 sequences, around 15% appearing once. The sequencing used lung tumor tissue, collected at surgery. All receptors come from a male donor with early-stage non-small cell lung cancer. Both conserved end residues are part of each CDR3. D genes are given only for firm matches. Part of the rows lack a size; the others show once, few, many or a class for expanded clones.

V gene	clone size	J gene	D gene	CDR3 length	CDR3 protein	CDR3 DNA
TRBV24-1	NA	TRBJ1-2	NA	14	CATSDSSIQVGYTF	TGTGCCACCAGTGATTCGTCGATACAGGTTGGCTACACCTTC
TRBV12-3/TRBV12-4	NA	TRBJ1-3	NA	14	CASSLRHSGNTIYF	TGTGCCAGCAGTTTACGCCACTCTGGAAACACCATATATTTT
TRBV18	medium-sized	TRBJ1-1	NA	13	CASDVGLNTEAFF	TGTGCCAGCGATGTGGGGTTGAACACTGAAGCTTTCTTT
TRBV24-1	medium-sized	TRBJ1-5	NA	15	CATSGIGTSDQPQHF	TGTGCCACCAGTGGTATCGGGACATCCGATCAGCCCCAGCATTTT
TRBV27	NA	TRBJ2-6	NA	18	CASRLLGTVASGANVLTF	TGTGCCAGCAGGCTATTAGGGACGGTTGCTTCTGGGGCCAACGTCCTGACTTTC
TRBV7-8	medium-sized	TRBJ1-4	NA	14	CASSSGASNEKLFF	TGTGCCAGCAGCTCTGGGGCAAGTAATGAAAAACTGTTTTTT
TRBV7-9	many	TRBJ2-1	TRBD1	14	CASSRDRSYNEQFF	TGTGCCAGCTCCCGGGACAGGAGTTACAATGAGCAGTTCTTC
TRBV18	medium-sized	TRBJ2-7	TRBD1	18	CASSPSYFRQGANYEQYF	TGTGCCAGCTCACCGTCTTACTTCCGACAGGGGGCTAACTACGAGCAGTACTTC
TRBV6-5	many	TRBJ1-5	NA	16	CASSPGPRVGNQPQHF	TGTGCCAGCAGCCCTGGACCCCGGGTAGGCAATCAGCCCCAGCATTTT
TRBV6-2/TRBV6-3	many	TRBJ1-2	TRBD1	13	CASGSGGVGGYTF	TGTGCCAGCGGATCAGGGGGCGTAGGTGGCTACACCTTC
TRBV27	NA	TRBJ2-7	NA	14	CASSASGLYNEQYF	TGTGCCAGCAGTGCCAGCGGACTCTACAATGAGCAGTACTTC